A selection of T cell receptor beta chains follows, all from one sample in a study of T-cell reconstitution after alpha-beta-depleted transplantation in children. TCRdb itself ran the PCR reads through MiXCR, one entry per CDR3 protein. The data contain some 830,000 distinct CDR3 sequences, 16% of them singletons. The source material was PBMCs, mostly from graft donor cells, sampled 360 days after TCRalphabeta/CD19-depleted stem cell transplant. Source of these receptors: a male patient between 10 and 17 years old who had a stem cell transplant for acute lymphoblastic leukemia, so the T cells may come from the graft donor. The CDR3 runs from the conserved cysteine through the conserved F or W. The order of the fields is clone size, J gene, V gene, CDR3 length, CDR3 protein. A clone size is listed for some rows: how often the clone was seen (once, few, many), or a class if it is expanded.

abundance: few
j_gene: TRBJ2-2
v_gene: TRBV25-1
len: 17
CDR3aa: CASSGMGGRQHTGELFF

abundance: few
j_gene: TRBJ2-7
v_gene: TRBV7-8
len: 15
CDR3aa: CASSSPTGLTYEQYF

abundance: -
j_gene: TRBJ2-1
v_gene: TRBV20-1
len: 16
CDR3aa: CCADFAGGGRYNEQFF

abundance: -
j_gene: TRBJ2-7
v_gene: TRBV7-9
len: 15
CDR3aa: CASSFEGLPSYEQYF

abundance: -
j_gene: TRBJ2-6
v_gene: TRBV29-1
len: 15
CDR3aa: CSVHSRILGANVLTF

abundance: once
j_gene: TRBJ1-5
v_gene: TRBV20-1
len: 16
CDR3aa: CSARRPRDNSNQPQHF

abundance: many
j_gene: TRBJ2-7
v_gene: TRBV3-1
len: 14
CDR3aa: CASSQRGSSDEQYF

abundance: many
j_gene: TRBJ2-7
v_gene: TRBV7-9
len: 15
CDR3aa: CASSLGTGRSYEQYF

abundance: -
j_gene: TRBJ2-3
v_gene: TRBV6-1
len: 18
CDR3aa: CASSEARGSWGRTDTQYF

abundance: few
j_gene: TRBJ2-3
v_gene: TRBV29-1
len: 14
CDR3aa: CSVDSWALTDTQYF

abundance: -
j_gene: TRBJ2-1
v_gene: TRBV9
len: 16
CDR3aa: CASSDPGTSGYNEQFF

abundance: -
j_gene: TRBJ1-1
v_gene: TRBV11-3
len: 14
CDR3aa: CASSSAQGGTEAFF

abundance: few
j_gene: TRBJ2-1
v_gene: TRBV7-8
len: 16
CDR3aa: CASSLRPALSYNEQFF

abundance: once
j_gene: TRBJ1-5
v_gene: TRBV5-1
len: 15
CDR3aa: CASSPIPDSNQPQHF

abundance: -
j_gene: TRBJ2-1
v_gene: TRBV6-1
len: 14
CDR3aa: CASSEAGAYNEQFF

abundance: -
j_gene: TRBJ2-7
v_gene: TRBV18
len: 14
CDR3aa: CASSPGVSSYEQYF

abundance: few
j_gene: TRBJ2-7
v_gene: TRBV29-1
len: 13
CDR3aa: CSVGPDGSYEQYF

abundance: many
j_gene: TRBJ2-7
v_gene: TRBV27
len: 14
CDR3aa: CASSLSGQPYEQYF

abundance: few
j_gene: TRBJ2-3
v_gene: TRBV24-1
len: 14
CDR3aa: CATSVAGTTDTQYF

abundance: many
j_gene: TRBJ2-3
v_gene: TRBV29-1
len: 12
CDR3aa: CSVEDSDPREYF

abundance: many
j_gene: TRBJ2-3
v_gene: TRBV29-1
len: 14
CDR3aa: CSALDSASYDTQYF

abundance: -
j_gene: TRBJ2-7
v_gene: TRBV18
len: 13
CDR3aa: CASSPPQAYEQYF

abundance: once
j_gene: TRBJ2-1
v_gene: TRBV3-1
len: 19
CDR3aa: CASSVEGTEGLWSYNEQFF

abundance: -
j_gene: TRBJ2-7
v_gene: TRBV5-4
len: 15
CDR3aa: CASSSSGTSGRGQYF

abundance: -
j_gene: TRBJ2-1
v_gene: TRBV7-3
len: 12
CDR3aa: CASSTGGIEQFF

abundance: -
j_gene: TRBJ2-1
v_gene: TRBV6-5
len: 15
CDR3aa: CASSYYLAGGEEQFF

abundance: -
j_gene: TRBJ2-5
v_gene: TRBV30
len: 15
CDR3aa: CAWSSSFSIMETQYF

abundance: few
j_gene: TRBJ1-4
v_gene: TRBV7-9
len: 14
CDR3aa: CASRGDRENEKLFF

abundance: -
j_gene: TRBJ2-2
v_gene: TRBV11-2
len: 20
CDR3aa: CASSPLLGQRSPRYAGELFF

abundance: many
j_gene: TRBJ2-1
v_gene: TRBV12-3/TRBV12-4
len: 15
CDR3aa: CASTKTGTGHNEQFF

abundance: many
j_gene: TRBJ2-7
v_gene: TRBV7-9
len: 11
CDR3aa: CAGGGTYEQYF

abundance: few
j_gene: TRBJ2-2
v_gene: TRBV20-1
len: 16
CDR3aa: CSAPGGGSANTGELFF

abundance: -
j_gene: TRBJ2-7
v_gene: TRBV27
len: 14
CDR3aa: CASSLYREGDEQYF

abundance: -
j_gene: TRBJ2-7
v_gene: TRBV6-2/TRBV6-3
len: 12
CDR3aa: CASSFSPREQYF

abundance: many
j_gene: TRBJ2-2
v_gene: TRBV6-5
len: 14
CDR3aa: CASSYGRYTGELFF

abundance: -
j_gene: TRBJ2-7
v_gene: TRBV13
len: 15
CDR3aa: CASSSGYGGSYEQYF

abundance: -
j_gene: TRBJ1-5
v_gene: TRBV7-8
len: 15
CDR3aa: CASSSHRGNNQPQHF

abundance: few
j_gene: TRBJ2-7
v_gene: TRBV20-1
len: 15
CDR3aa: CSATTPSGSSYEQYF

abundance: -
j_gene: TRBJ2-7
v_gene: TRBV11-1
len: 18
CDR3aa: CASSHPLAGGTLSYEQYF

abundance: once
j_gene: TRBJ2-7
v_gene: TRBV5-1
len: 16
CDR3aa: CASKGELAIKAYEQYF

abundance: once
j_gene: TRBJ2-6
v_gene: TRBV20-1
len: 14
CDR3aa: CSAVQASGANVLTF

abundance: -
j_gene: TRBJ2-3
v_gene: TRBV5-1
len: 16
CDR3aa: CASSLEGPWGIVAQYF

abundance: many
j_gene: TRBJ2-2
v_gene: TRBV21-1
len: 18
CDR3aa: CASSRTGGVAINTGELFF

abundance: -
j_gene: TRBJ2-7
v_gene: TRBV5-1
len: 13
CDR3aa: CASSLGPFGEQYF

abundance: few
j_gene: TRBJ1-2
v_gene: TRBV12-3/TRBV12-4
len: 14
CDR3aa: CASSPQRFKHGYTF

abundance: few
j_gene: TRBJ2-1
v_gene: TRBV5-6
len: 18
CDR3aa: CASSLEVSSGSSYNEQFF

abundance: -
j_gene: TRBJ1-5
v_gene: TRBV27
len: 14
CDR3aa: CASSLYSGNQPQHF